The 25 T cell receptor beta chains presented below share a single source sample, sequenced in a study of blood T cell repertoires in COVID-19. Some clones are missing from TCRdb's copy, which holds only in-frame ones; the method was immunoSEQ multiplex PCR. This table has around 260,000 clones, around 87% appearing once. Specimen: peripheral blood. Every receptor here comes from a woman aged 55-69 years with COVID-19, enrolled during active disease.

A few counts support this clone. The V gene is TRBV5-4, the J gene TRBJ2-1, with D possibly TRBD2 on 5 matching bases. Trimming cost V 4 bases and J 5 bases, with 16 bases left between them. Per the germline V gene, CDR1 is SGHNT and CDR2 is YYREEE (reference sequence). This CDR3 region has 15 residues. The CDR3 protein is CASSAQVSANNEQFF. Written as DNA, the CDR3 is TGTGCCAGCAGCGCCCAGGTTAGCGCGAACAATGAGCAGTTCTTC. Together with reference TRBV5-4 and TRBJ2-1, the CDR3 gives the full variable domain: ETGVTQSPTHLIKTRGQQVTLRCSSQSGHNTVSWYQQALGQGPQFIFQYYREEENGRGNFPPRFSGLQFPNYSSELNVNALELDDSALYLCASSAQVSANNEQFFGPGTRLTVL.

V usage is TRBV7-9 and J usage is TRBJ2-1; possibly TRBD2 for D (5 bases). Looked up from germline, CDR1 is SEHNR and CDR2 is FQNEAQ (reference sequence). The CDR3 has 12 amino acids. Trimming pared 3 bases from V and 8 bases from J, leaving 8 bases between. CDR3 sequence reads: CASSLIGDEQFF. CDR3 coding DNA: TGTGCCAGCAGCTTGATCGGGGATGAGCAGTTCTTC.

The chain links TRBV21-1 to TRBJ2-7; TRBD2 is the table's D call and was not checked against the DNA. TRBV21-1 is reported as a pseudogene. The CDR3 spans 14 residues. CDR3 nucleotide sequence: TGTGCCAGCAGCAACCCAGTCGGGTCCTACGAGCAGTACTTC. This encodes CASSNPVGSYEQYF.

The chain combines TRBV7-9 with TRBJ2-5; 8 bases line up with TRBD1. J gave up 2 bases and V 5 bases, and 10 bases lay outside the gene matches. CDR3 length: 16 residues. Germline V gene lookup returns CDR1 SEHNR and CDR2 FQNEAQ (reference sequence). The CDR3 spells CASSLKTGDNQETQYF. The CDR3 region has the DNA TGTGCCAGCAGCCTCAAGACAGGGGACAATCAAGAGACCCAGTACTTC.

The chain carries TRBV7-8 and TRBJ2-2, with TRBD2 identical over 10 bases. CDR3 size: 18 residues. Trimming took 5 bases from V and 2 from J; bases not matched to a gene: 11. Germline CDR1 and CDR2: SGHVS and FQNEAQ. CDR3 protein: CASSPRTRLAGNTGELFF. CDR3 DNA sequence: TGTGCCAGCAGCCCGAGGACCCGACTAGCGGGCAACACCGGGGAGCTGTTTTTT.

This chain links TRBV5-1 with TRBJ2-7; possibly TRBD2 for D (6 bases). V lost 0 bases and J 2 bases, leaving 12 bases between the germline ends. CDR1 SGHRS and CDR2 YFSETQ come from the germline V gene. This CDR3 has 15 residues. CDR3 protein: CASSLGGDGPYEQYF. CDR3 DNA: TGCGCCAGCAGCTTGGGGGGGGACGGACCCTACGAGCAGTACTTC.

This sequence joins TRBV6-2 or TRBV6-3 and TRBJ1-2; D not certain. This CDR3 is 13 amino acids long. Trimming removed 6 bases from V and 4 bases from J, with 12 bases in between. Germline loops: CDR1 MNHEY, CDR2 SVGEGT. The CDR3 is CASSAAGPYGYTF. The DNA for the CDR3 is TGTGCCAGCAGCGCCGCGGGTCCCTATGGCTACACCTTC.

Note on this clone: Other DNA sequences in this specimen translate into the identical CDR3. J is TRBJ1-1 and V is TRBV3-1 (or the pseudogene TRBV3-2); no clear D. Germline V gene sequence: CDR1 LGHDT, CDR2 YNNKEL (reference sequence). CDR3 length equals 13 residues. The ends were cut back, 8 bases at V and 5 bases at J, with 15 bases in the middle. The CDR3 protein is CASSSKAVTEAFF. The DNA of the CDR3 is TGTGCCAGCTCCTCAAAGGCGGTGACTGAAGCTTTCTTT.

This chain connects TRBV15 to TRBJ1-5, with a weak D call TRBD1 (5 bases). V dropped 2 bases and J dropped 5 bases, with 16 bases sitting between them. The CDR3 sequence is 16 residues long. Looked up from germline, CDR1 is LNHNV and CDR2 is YYDKDF (reference sequence). The CDR3 DNA reads as TGTGCCACCAGCAGACCGCGTGGGGTGGGGCATCAGCCCCAGCATTTT. Translation: CATSRPRGVGHQPQHF.

This clone was seen only a few times. This chain connects TRBV5-8 to TRBJ1-1, with D perhaps matching TRBD1 (5 bases). This CDR3 is built from 14 residues. V was cut by 1 base and J by 0 bases, with 7 bases left in between. Germline CDR1 SGHTS, CDR2 YDEGEE. In DNA, the CDR3 is TGTGCCAGCAGCTTGAGGACACTGAACACTGAAGCTTTCTTT. Its protein is CASSLRTLNTEAFF.

Notes on this clone: Other DNA sequences in this sample translate to the same CDR3. The chain links TRBV28 to TRBJ2-7; D is unclear. The CDR3 has 12 residues. The germline V and J ends were trimmed by 3 bases and 4 bases, with 7 bases remaining between them. CDR1 is MDHEN, CDR2 SYDVKM, per germline. Here the CDR3 reads CASSLSRYEQYF. CDR3 DNA sequence: TGTGCCAGCAGTTTGTCCAGGTACGAGCAGTACTTC.

The V gene is TRBV10-2, the J gene TRBJ1-4; TRBD1 matches at 8 bases. V shed 8 bases, J shed 5 bases, and the junction held 7 bases outside the gene matches. The germline gives CDR1 WSHSY, CDR2 SAAADI. The CDR3 has 14 amino acids. The DNA for the CDR3 is TGCGCCAGCCGAGTGACAGGGGCCAATGAAAAACTGTTTTTT. Encoded protein: CASRVTGANEKLFF.

The rearrangement joins TRBV6-5 to TRBJ1-3, with D hard to call. The CDR3 loop spans 15 amino acids. Trimming removed 3 bases at V and 7 bases at J, with 16 bases between. Germline assignment: CDR1 MNHEY and CDR2 SVGAGI. The CDR3 DNA follows: TGTGCCAGCAGTTATGCTCCCAGCCCGGGGAACACCATATATTTT. Translating it yields CASSYAPSPGNTIYF.

A few counts support this clone. The J gene is TRBJ2-6, the V gene TRBV5-1; D perhaps matches TRBD1 (5 bases). V gave up 4 bases and J gave up 4 bases, with 24 bases separating them. In germline, CDR1 is SGHRS, CDR2 YFSETQ. The CDR3 length is 19 residues. In DNA, the CDR3 is TGCGCCAGCAGCGTCGGACACCAGAGGAGAAGATTGGGGGCCAACGTCCTGACTTTC. It is translated as CASSVGHQRRRLGANVLTF.

The chain carries TRBV5-6 and TRBJ1-1; TRBD1 aligns across 8 bases. The CDR3 has 16 residues. Trimming took 4 bases from V and 1 from J; bases not matched to a gene: 9. CDR1 is SGHDT, CDR2 YYEEEE, per germline. The CDR3 DNA reads as TGTGCCAGCAGCCTGATATCCGGACAGGGGAACACTGAAGCTTTCTTT. It translates to CASSLISGQGNTEAFF.

This chain joins TRBV7-8 and TRBJ2-1, with TRBD2 matching over 11 bases. This CDR3 has 17 amino acids. V was pared by 0 bases and J by 4 bases, with 5 bases of the junction left unmatched. Germline loops: CDR1 SGHVS, CDR2 FQNEAQ. This chain's CDR3 is CASSLAAGTSGYNEQFF. For the CDR3, the DNA is TGTGCCAGCAGCTTAGCCGCGGGGACTAGCGGATACAATGAGCAGTTCTTC.

The genes are TRBV6-5 and TRBJ1-4; D is perhaps TRBD1 (6 bases). CDR1 is MNHEY and CDR2 is SVGAGI in the germline V gene. V lost 0 bases and J 7 bases, leaving 9 bases between the germline ends. CDR3 length: 14 residues. Written as DNA, the CDR3 is TGTGCCAGCAGTTACTCGACAGGCTTTGAAAAACTGTTTTTT. Amino acids: CASSYSTGFEKLFF.

The chain joins TRBV5-1 to TRBJ1-1; 7 nucleotides align to TRBD1. V shed 4 bases, J shed 5 bases, and the junction held 8 bases outside the gene matches. Germline V CDR1 and CDR2: SGHRS, YFSETQ. The CDR3 consists of 14 residues. The CDR3 DNA follows: TGCGCCAGCAGCGTGAGGGGGCCGGGGACTGAAGCTTTCTTT. It specifies CASSVRGPGTEAFF.

The rearrangement links TRBV28 to TRBJ2-7; 7 nucleotides align to TRBD1. With 3 bases clipped from V and 7 bases from J, the junction kept 12 bases outside the gene matches. The V gene's germline CDR1 is MDHEN and CDR2 SYDVKM. CDR3 length: 15 amino acids. The CDR3 loop reads CASSFSGQPPGEQYF. As DNA, the CDR3 is TGTGCCAGCAGTTTCTCGGGACAGCCCCCTGGGGAGCAGTACTTC.

To note about this clone: The same CDR3 can be traced to other DNA sequences in this sample. The chain has TRBV30 and TRBJ1-5; no reliable D call. CDR3 length: 13 residues. The germline V gene encodes CDR1 GTSNPN and CDR2 SVGIG (reference sequence). Trimming left V 0 bases short and J 3 bases short, with 6 bases between. The CDR3 DNA follows: TGTGCCTGGAGTGTCGACAACAATCAGCCCCAGCATTTT. Its translation is CAWSVDNNQPQHF.

The chain uses TRBV5-4 and TRBJ1-2; the match to TRBD1 covers 12 bases. V dropped 4 bases and J dropped 4; count of bases not matched to a gene: 5. The CDR3 is made up of 15 amino acids. Germline V gene sequence: CDR1 SGHNT, CDR2 YYREEE (reference sequence). In nucleotides, the CDR3 is TGTGCCAGCAGCGCCGGGACAGGGGGCGTCTATGGCTACACCTTC. Its translation is CASSAGTGGVYGYTF.

This chain links TRBV5-6 with TRBJ2-7; D call uncertain. V was pared by 4 bases and J by 4 bases, with 6 bases between. Germline lookup yields CDR1 SGHDT and CDR2 YYEEEE. CDR3 size: 11 residues. The CDR3 bases are TGTGCCAGCAGCCAAAATTACGAGCAGTACTTC. Translated: CASSQNYEQYF.

The chain joins TRBV6-4 to TRBJ2-1, with a possible D match to TRBD2 (6 bases). This CDR3 comprises 13 residues. V lost 6 bases and J lost 10, with 16 bases in between. CDR1 MRHNA and CDR2 SNTAGT come from the germline V gene. The CDR3: CASSLGGIGEQFF. In DNA, the CDR3 is TGTGCCAGCAGCCTTGGCGGGATTGGAGAGCAGTTCTTC.

The genes are TRBV7-9 and TRBJ2-1, with D possibly being TRBD2 (7 bases). This CDR3 has 14 residues. The V gene's germline CDR1 is SEHNR and CDR2 FQNEAQ (reference sequence). V was cut by 7 bases and J by 4 bases, with 14 bases left in between. CDR3 sequence: CASTWGGQYNEQFF. The CDR3 DNA reads as TGTGCCAGCACCTGGGGGGGGCAATACAATGAGCAGTTCTTC.

V and J are TRBV4-2 and TRBJ2-1; 7 nucleotides line up with TRBD2. Germline CDR1 is LGHNA and CDR2 is YNFKEQ. With 3 bases clipped from V and 5 bases from J, the junction kept 10 bases outside the gene matches. The CDR3 extends over 16 amino acids. CDR3 region: CASSHLRGGNDNEQFF. In DNA form, the CDR3 reads TGTGCCAGCAGCCATTTAAGGGGAGGGAACGACAATGAGCAGTTCTTC.